This T cell receptor beta chain was retrieved from a study of T cell changes during pregnancy in multiple sclerosis. V lost 4 bases and J lost 8, with 17 bases in between. The CDR3 is made up of 14 amino acids. Germline lookup yields CDR1 SGHTA and CDR2 FQGNSA. Method: immunoSEQ multiplex PCR; TCRdb's copy keeps in-frame clones and lacks some. The table lists 35,000 to 50,000 clones, 75% to 95% of them singletons. The clonotype originates from a female donor in good health, enrolled as a control in a pregnancy study. The rearrangement links TRBV7-2 to TRBJ1-2, with D maybe TRBD1 (5 bases). This specimen consisted of CD4+ T cells from peripheral blood mononuclear cells, obtained after pregnancy. The CDR3 region has the DNA TGTGCCAGCAGCTGGGGCCTGGGGATCAGGGGCTACACCTTC. The encoded protein is CASSWGLGIRGYTF.